This T cell receptor (beta chain) comes out of a study of molecular identifiers for immune sequencing clone quantification. Study in general: RNA from approximately 20,000 or 100,000 naive CD8 cells was split five ways in replicates, with four sequenced. Study-level points and caveats: Effector cells had over 97% of their molecules in clones above 20 RNA copies, while naive cells had under 1%.

Trimming took off 2 bases at V and 0 bases at J, with 7 bases between the two ends. Germline-derived CDR1 and CDR2 are LNHDA and SQIVND (reference sequence). The CDR3 is made up of 14 amino acids. Naive CD8 libraries were made from 20,000 to 1,000,000 sorted cells, and they used 10%, 30% or 50% RNA. Naive CD8 T cell sorting was performed on the CD8+CD4-CCR7+CD45RA+ phenotype. This clonotype was recorded at least ten times. The antigen is unknown. MiXCR, applied by TCRdb to the PCR reads, yields one record per CDR3 protein. The sample lists approximately 320,000 distinct CDR3 sequences, roughly a quarter occurring once.

The source is a human donor in good health. Some libraries in this study had Jurkat cell RNA spiked in. Specimen: naive CD8+ T cells from blood, with Jurkat cell RNA spiked in. The sample's subset: FACS-sorted CD8+CD4-CCR7+CD45RA+ naive T cells. V is TRBV19 and J is TRBJ1-1; D ambiguous. The CDR3 is CASSIIGVNTEAFF. CDR3 bases: TGTGCCAGTAGTATAATCGGGGTGAACACTGAAGCTTTCTTT.